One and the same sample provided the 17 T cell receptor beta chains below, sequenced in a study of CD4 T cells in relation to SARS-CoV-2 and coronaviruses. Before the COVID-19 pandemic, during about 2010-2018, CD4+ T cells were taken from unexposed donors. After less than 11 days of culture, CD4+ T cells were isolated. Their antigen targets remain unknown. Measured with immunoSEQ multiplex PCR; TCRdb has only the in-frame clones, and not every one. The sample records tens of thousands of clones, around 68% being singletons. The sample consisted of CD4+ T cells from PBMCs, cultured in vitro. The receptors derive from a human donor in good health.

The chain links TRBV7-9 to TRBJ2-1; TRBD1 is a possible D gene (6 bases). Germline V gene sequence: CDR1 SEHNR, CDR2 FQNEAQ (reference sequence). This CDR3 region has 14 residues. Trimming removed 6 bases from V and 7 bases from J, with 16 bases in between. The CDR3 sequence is CASSRTIRGNEQFF. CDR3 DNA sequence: TGTGCCAGCAGTCGGACCATTAGGGGGAATGAGCAGTTCTTC.

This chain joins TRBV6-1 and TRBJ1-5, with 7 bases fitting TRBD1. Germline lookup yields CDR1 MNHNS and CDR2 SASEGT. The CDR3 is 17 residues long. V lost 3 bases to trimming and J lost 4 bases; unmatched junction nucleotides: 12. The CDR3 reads CASSDGDRVIKNQPQHF. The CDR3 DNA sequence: TGTGCCAGCAGTGATGGAGACAGGGTTATTAAAAATCAGCCCCAGCATTTT.

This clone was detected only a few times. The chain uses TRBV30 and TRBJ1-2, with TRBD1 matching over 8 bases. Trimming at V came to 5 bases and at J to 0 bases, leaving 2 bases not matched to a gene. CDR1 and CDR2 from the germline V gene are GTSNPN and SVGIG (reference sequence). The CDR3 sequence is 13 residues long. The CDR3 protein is CAWETGANYGYTF. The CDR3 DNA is TGTGCCTGGGAGACAGGGGCTAACTATGGCTACACCTTC. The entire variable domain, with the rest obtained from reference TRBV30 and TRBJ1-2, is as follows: SQTIHQWPATLVQPVGSPLSLECTVEGTSNPNLYWYRQAAGRGLQLLFYSVGIGQISSEVPQNLSASRPQDRQFILSSKKLLLSDSGFYLCAWETGANYGYTFGSGTRLTVV.

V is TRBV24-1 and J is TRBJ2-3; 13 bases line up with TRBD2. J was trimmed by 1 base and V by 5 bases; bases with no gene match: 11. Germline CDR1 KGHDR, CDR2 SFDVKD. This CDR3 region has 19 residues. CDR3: CATSVPGLAGRGGTDTQYF. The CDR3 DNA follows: TGTGCCACCAGTGTTCCGGGACTAGCGGGGCGGGGCGGCACAGATACGCAGTATTTT.

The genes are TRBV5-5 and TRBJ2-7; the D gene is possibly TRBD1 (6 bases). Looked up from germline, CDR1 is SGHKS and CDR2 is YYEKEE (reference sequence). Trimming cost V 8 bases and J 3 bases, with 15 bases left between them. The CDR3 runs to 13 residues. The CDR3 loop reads CASRRVGGYEQYF. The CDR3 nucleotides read TGTGCCAGTCGGCGGGTAGGGGGCTACGAGCAGTACTTC.

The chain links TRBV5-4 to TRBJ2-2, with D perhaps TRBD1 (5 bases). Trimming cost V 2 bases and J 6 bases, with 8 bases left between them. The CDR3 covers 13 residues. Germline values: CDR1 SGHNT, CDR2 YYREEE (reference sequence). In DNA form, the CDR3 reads TGTGCCAGCAGCTTAGGGGCGCCCGGGGAGCTGTTTTTT. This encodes CASSLGAPGELFF.

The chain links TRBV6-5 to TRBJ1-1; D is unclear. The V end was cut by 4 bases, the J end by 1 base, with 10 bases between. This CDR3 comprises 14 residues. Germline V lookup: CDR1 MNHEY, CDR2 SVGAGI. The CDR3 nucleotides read TGTGCCAGCAGTTCACCCCGGGAGAACACTGAAGCTTTCTTT. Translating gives CASSSPRENTEAFF.

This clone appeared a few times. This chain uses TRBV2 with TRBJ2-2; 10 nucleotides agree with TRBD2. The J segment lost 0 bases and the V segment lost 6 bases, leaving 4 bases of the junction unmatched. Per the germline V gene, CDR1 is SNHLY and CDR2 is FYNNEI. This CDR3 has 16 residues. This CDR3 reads CASRELAGSNTGELFF. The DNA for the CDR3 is TGTGCCAGCAGGGAACTAGCGGGGTCGAACACCGGGGAGCTGTTTTTT.

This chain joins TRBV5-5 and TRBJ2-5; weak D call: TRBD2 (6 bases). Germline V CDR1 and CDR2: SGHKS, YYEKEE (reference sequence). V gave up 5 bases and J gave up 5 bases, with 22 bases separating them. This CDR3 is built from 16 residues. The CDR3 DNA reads TGTGCCAGCAGTCTAGGAACTGACGGGGCGGGGGAGACCCAGTACTTC. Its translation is CASSLGTDGAGETQYF.

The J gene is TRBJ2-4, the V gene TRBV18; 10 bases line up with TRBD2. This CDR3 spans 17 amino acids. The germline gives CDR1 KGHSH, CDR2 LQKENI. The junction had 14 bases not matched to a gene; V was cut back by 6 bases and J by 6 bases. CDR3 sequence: CASSHPPRAGGPNIQYF. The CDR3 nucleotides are TGTGCCAGCTCCCACCCCCCCAGAGCGGGGGGGCCAAACATTCAGTACTTC.

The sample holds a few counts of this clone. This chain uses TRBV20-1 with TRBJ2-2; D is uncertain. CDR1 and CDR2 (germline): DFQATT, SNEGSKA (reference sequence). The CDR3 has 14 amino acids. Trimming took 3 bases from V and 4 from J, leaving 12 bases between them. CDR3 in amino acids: CSASAGPGTGELFF. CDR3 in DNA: TGCAGTGCTAGTGCCGGGCCGGGCACCGGGGAGCTGTTTTTT.

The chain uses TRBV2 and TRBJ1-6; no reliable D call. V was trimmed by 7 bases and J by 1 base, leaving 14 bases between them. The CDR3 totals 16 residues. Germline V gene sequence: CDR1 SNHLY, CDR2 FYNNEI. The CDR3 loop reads CASTGGRSSYNSPLHF. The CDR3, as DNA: TGTGCCAGCACAGGAGGGCGTAGTTCCTATAATTCACCCCTCCACTTT.

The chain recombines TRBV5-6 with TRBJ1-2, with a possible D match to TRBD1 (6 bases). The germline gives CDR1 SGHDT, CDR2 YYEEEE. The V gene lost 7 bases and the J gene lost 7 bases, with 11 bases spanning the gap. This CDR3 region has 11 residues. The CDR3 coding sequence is TGTGCCAGCGGAACAGGGTCTGGCTACACCTTC. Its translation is CASGTGSGYTF.

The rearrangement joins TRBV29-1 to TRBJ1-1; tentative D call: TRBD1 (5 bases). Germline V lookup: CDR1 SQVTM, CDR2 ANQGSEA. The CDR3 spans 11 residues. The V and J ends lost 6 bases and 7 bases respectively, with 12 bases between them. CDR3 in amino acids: CSVAQGLEAFF. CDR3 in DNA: TGCAGCGTCGCCCAGGGACTTGAAGCTTTCTTT.

Here the CDR3 reads CASSLAPARRSYEQYF. The DNA for the CDR3 is TGTGCCAGCAGCTTGGCCCCAGCGCGGAGGTCCTACGAGCAGTACTTC. The rearrangement links TRBV7-2 to TRBJ2-7; tentative D call: TRBD2 (5 bases). V was clipped by 3 bases and J by 1 base, with 16 bases between them. The CDR3 is 16 amino acids. Germline CDR1 reads SGHTA; CDR2 reads FQGNSA. Looking up the rest from reference TRBV7-2 and TRBJ2-7 gives the full variable domain: GAGVSQSPSNKVTEKGKDVELRCDPISGHTALYWYRQSLGQGLEFLIYFQGNSAPDKSGLPSDRFSAERTGGSVSTLTIQRTQQEDSAVYLCASSLAPARRSYEQYFGPGTRLTVT.

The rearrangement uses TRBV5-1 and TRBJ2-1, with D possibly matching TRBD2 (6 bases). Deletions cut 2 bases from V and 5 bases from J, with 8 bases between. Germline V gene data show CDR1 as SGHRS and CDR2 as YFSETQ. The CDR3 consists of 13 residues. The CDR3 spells CASSFTGDNEQFF. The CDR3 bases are TGCGCCAGCAGCTTCACGGGGGACAATGAGCAGTTCTTC.

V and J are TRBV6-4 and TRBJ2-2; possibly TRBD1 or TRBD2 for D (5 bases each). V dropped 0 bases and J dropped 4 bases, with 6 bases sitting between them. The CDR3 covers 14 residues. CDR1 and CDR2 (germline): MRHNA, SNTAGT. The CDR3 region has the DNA TGTGCCAGCAGTGACTCTGGGGGCACCGGGGAGCTGTTTTTT. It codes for CASSDSGGTGELFF.